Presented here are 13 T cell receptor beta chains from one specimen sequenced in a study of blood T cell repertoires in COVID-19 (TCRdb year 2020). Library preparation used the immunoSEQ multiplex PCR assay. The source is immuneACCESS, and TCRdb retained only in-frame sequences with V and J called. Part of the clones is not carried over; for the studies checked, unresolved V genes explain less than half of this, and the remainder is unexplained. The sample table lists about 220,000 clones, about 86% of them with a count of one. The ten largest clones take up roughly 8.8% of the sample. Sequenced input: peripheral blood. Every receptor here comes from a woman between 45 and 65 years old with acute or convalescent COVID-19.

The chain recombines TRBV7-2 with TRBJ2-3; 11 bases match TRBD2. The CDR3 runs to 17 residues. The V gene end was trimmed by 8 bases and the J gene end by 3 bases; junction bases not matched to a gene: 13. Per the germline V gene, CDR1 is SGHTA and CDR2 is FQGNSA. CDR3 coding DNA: TGTGCCAGCGCGACTAGCGGGATAAGCTCGGGTACAGATACGCAGTATTTT. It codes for CASATSGISSGTDTQYF.

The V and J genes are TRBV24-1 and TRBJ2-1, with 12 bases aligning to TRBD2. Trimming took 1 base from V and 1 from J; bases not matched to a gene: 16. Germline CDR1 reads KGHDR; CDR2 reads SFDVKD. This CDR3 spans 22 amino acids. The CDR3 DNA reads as TGTGCCACCAGTGATTTTAGTCTAGGGAGCCGGACTAGCGGGGAATCCTACAATGAGCAGTTCTTC. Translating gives CATSDFSLGSRTSGESYNEQFF.

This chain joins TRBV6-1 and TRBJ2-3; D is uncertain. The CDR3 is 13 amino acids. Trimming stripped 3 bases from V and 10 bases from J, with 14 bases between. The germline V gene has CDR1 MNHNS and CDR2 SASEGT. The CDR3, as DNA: TGTGCCAGCAGTGATCGGCAACAGCTTGCGCAGTATTTT. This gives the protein CASSDRQQLAQYF.

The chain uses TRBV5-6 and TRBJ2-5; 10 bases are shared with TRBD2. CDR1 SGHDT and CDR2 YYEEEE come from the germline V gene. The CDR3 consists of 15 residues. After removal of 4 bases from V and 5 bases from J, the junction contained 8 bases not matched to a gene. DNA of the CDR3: TGTGCCAGCAGCCCTGCTAGCGGGAGTGAGGAGACCCAGTACTTC. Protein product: CASSPASGSEETQYF.

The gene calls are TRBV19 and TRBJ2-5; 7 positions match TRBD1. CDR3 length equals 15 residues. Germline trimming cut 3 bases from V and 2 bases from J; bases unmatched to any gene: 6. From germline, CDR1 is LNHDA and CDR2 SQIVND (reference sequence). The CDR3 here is CASSIPGTVQETQYF. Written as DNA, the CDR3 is TGTGCCAGTAGTATCCCCGGGACAGTTCAAGAGACCCAGTACTTC.

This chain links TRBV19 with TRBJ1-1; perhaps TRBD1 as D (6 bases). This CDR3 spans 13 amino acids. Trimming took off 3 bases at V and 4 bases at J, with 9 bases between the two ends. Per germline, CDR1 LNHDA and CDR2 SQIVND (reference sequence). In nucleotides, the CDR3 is TGTGCCAGTAGTATTACAGGGAGCACTGAAGCTTTCTTT. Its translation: CASSITGSTEAFF. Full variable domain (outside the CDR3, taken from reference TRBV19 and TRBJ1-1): DGGITQSPKYLFRKEGQNVTLSCEQNLNHDAMYWYRQDPGQGLRLIYYSQIVNDFQKGDIAEGYSVSREKKESFPLTVTSAQKNPTAFYLCASSITGSTEAFFGQGTRLTVV.

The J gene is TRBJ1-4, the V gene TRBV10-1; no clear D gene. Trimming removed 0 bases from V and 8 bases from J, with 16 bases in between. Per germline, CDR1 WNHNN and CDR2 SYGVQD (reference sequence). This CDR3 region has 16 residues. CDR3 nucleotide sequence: TGCGCCAGCAGTGAGTCTCCGGGAATCGATAAAGAAAAACTGTTTTTT. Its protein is CASSESPGIDKEKLFF.

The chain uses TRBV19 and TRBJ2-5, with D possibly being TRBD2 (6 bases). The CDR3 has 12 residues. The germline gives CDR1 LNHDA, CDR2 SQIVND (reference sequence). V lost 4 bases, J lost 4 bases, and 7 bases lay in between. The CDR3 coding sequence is TGTGCCAGTAGTAAGGGAGGAGAGACCCAGTACTTC. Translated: CASSKGGETQYF.

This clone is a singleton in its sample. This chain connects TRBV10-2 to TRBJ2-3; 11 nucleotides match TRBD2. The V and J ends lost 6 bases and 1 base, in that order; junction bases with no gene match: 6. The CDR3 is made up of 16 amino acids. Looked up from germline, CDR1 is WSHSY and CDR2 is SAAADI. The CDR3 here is CASRPAGLAGTDTQYF. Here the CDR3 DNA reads TGCGCCAGCAGACCCGCGGGACTAGCGGGCACAGATACGCAGTATTTT.

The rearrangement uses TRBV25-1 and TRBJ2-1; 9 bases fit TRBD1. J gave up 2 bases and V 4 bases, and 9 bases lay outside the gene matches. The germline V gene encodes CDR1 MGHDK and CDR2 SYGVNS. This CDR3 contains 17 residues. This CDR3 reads CASSGRDRDPTYNEQFF. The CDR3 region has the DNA TGTGCCAGCAGTGGCCGGGACAGGGACCCCACCTACAATGAGCAGTTCTTC.

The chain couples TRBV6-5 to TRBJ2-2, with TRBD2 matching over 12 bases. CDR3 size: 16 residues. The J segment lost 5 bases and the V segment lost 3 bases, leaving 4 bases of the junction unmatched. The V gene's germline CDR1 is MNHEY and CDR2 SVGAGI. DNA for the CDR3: TGTGCCAGCAGTTATCCCGGGACTAGCGGGACCGGGGAGCTGTTTTTT. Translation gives CASSYPGTSGTGELFF.

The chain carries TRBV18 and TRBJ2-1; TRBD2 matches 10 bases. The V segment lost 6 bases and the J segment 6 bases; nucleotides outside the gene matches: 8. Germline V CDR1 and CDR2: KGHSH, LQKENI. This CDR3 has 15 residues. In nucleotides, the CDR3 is TGTGCCAGCTCTCCCCGGACTAGCGGCCTCAATGAGCAGTTCTTC. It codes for CASSPRTSGLNEQFF.

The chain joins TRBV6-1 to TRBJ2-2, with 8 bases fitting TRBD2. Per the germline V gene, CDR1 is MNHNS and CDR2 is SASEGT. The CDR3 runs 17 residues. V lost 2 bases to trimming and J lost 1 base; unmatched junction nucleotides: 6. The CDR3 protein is CASSERRTSGNTGELFF. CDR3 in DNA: TGTGCCAGCAGTGAACGGCGCACTAGCGGGAACACCGGGGAGCTGTTTTTT.